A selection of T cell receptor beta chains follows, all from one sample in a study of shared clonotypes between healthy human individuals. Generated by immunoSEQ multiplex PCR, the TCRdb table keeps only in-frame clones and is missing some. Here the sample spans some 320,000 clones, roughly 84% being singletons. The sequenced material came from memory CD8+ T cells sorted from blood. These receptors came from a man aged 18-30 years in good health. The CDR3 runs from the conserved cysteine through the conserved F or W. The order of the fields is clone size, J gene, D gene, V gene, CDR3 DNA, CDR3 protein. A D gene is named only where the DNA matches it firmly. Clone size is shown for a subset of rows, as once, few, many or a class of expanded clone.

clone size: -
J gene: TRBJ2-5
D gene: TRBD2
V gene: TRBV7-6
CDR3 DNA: TGTGCCAGCAGCTTAGCCCAGGCGGGAGAAGTGAAAGAGACCCAGTACTTC
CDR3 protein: CASSLAQAGEVKETQYF

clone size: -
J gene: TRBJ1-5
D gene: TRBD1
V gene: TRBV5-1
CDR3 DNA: TGCGCCAGCAGCCCGGGACAGGGGTGGCCCCAGCATTTT
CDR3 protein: CASSPGQGWPQHF

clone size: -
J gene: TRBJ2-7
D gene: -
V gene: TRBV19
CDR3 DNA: TGTGCCAGTAGTATAGGGGGGCTAGCCTACGAGCAGTACTTC
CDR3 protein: CASSIGGLAYEQYF

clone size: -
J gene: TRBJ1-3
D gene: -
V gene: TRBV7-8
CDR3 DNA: TGTGCCAGCAGCTTAGAGGTTCTTCAGGGAAACACCATATATTTT
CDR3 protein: CASSLEVLQGNTIYF

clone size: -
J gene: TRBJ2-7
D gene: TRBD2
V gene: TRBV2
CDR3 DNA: TGTGCCACCCTTGGGGAGGGAGAGAGAGATGAGCAGTACTTC
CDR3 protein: CATLGEGERDEQYF

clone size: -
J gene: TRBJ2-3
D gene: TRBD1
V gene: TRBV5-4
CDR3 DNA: TGTGCCAGCAGCTCCCGGGACAGGGCCACAGATACGCAGTATTTT
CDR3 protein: CASSSRDRATDTQYF

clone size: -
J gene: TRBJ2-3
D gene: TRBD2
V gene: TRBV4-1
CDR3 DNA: TGCGCCAGCAGCCCCCGACTAGCGGGAGGGGAAGATACGCAGTATTTT
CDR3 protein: CASSPRLAGGEDTQYF

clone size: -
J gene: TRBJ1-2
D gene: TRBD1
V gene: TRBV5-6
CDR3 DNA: TGTGCCAGCAGCTCTGACAGGGTAAAAGGCTACACCTTC
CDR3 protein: CASSSDRVKGYTF

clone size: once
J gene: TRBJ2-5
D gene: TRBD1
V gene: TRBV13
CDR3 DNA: TGTGCCAGCAGCTTAGAAGGTGGGGACAGTGCGGAGCAGTACTTC
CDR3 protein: CASSLEGGDSAEQYF

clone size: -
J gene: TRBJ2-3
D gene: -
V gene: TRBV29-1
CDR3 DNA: TGCAGCGCCAGGCGGAATACGCAGTATTTT
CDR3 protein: CSARRNTQYF

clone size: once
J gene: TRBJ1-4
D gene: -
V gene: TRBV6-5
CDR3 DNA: TGTGCCAGCAGTTACTCCCGGTTTAATGAAAAACTGTTTTTT
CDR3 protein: CASSYSRFNEKLFF

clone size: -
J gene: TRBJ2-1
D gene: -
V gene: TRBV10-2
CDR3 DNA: TGCGCCAGCAGGATGACAGAATACAATGAGCAGTTCTTC
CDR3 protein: CASRMTEYNEQFF

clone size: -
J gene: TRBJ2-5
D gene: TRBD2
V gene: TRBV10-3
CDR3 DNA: TGTGCCATCAGTGAGTCACTAGCGATGGAGACCCAGTACTTC
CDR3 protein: CAISESLAMETQYF

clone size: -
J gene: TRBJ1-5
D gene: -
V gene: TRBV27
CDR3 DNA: TGTGCCAGCACCCAAGGGGGTGCCAATCAGCCCCAGCATTTT
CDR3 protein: CASTQGGANQPQHF

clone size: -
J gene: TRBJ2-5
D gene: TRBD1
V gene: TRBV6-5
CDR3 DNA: TGTGCCAGCAGTTATATGACAGGGGGCCAAGAGACCCAGTACTTC
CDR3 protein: CASSYMTGGQETQYF

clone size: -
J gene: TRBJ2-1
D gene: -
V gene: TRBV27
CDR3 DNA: TGTGCCAGCAGTTTGGGGACCAATGAGCAGTTCTTC
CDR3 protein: CASSLGTNEQFF

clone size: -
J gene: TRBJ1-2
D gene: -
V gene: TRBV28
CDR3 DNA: TGTGCCAGCAGTTTCATTTTCCAAGCCCCAAGACCCGGGACACCCGAGACGTATGGCTACACCTTC
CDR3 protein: CASSFIFQAPRPGTPETYGYTF

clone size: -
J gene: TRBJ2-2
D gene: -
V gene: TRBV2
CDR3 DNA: TGTGCCAGCAGTGGAGACACCAGGGAGCTGTTTTTT
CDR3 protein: CASSGDTRELFF

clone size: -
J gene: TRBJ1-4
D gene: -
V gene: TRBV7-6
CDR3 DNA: TGTGCCAGCAGCTTAGTGGCTGGGTCTAGCACTAATGAAAAACTGTTTTTT
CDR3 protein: CASSLVAGSSTNEKLFF

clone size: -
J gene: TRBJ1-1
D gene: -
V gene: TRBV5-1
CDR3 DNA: TGCGCCAGCAGCGATGATCCCCAGGGGAAAACTTTCTTT
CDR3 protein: CASSDDPQGKTFF

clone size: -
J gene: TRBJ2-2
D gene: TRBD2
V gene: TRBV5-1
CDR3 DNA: TGCGCCAGCAGCTTCCCCGGGACTAGCGGAGCGAACACCGGGGAGCTGTTTTTT
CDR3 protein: CASSFPGTSGANTGELFF

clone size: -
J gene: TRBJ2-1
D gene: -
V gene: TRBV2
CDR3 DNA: TGTGCCAGCAGTGAAATCGGGGCGAGCTCCTACAATGAGCAGTTCTTC
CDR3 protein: CASSEIGASSYNEQFF

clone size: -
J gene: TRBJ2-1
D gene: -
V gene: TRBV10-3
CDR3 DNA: TGTGCCATCATCGAGAAGATGAGGGATGAGCAGTTCTTC
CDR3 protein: CAIIEKMRDEQFF

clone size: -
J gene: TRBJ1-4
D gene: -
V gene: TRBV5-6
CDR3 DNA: TGTGCCAGCAGCTATAGGGGTGGGGCGGCTGAAAAACTGTTTTTT
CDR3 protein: CASSYRGGAAEKLFF

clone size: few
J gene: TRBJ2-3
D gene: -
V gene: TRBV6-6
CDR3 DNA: TGTGCCAGCAGTTACTCTGATAGCGACACAGATACGCAGTATTTT
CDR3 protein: CASSYSDSDTDTQYF

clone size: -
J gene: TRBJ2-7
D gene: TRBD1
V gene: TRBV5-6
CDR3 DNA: TGTGCCAGCAGCTCCTCCGGGACAGGGGTGTCCTACGAGCAGTACTTC
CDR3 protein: CASSSSGTGVSYEQYF

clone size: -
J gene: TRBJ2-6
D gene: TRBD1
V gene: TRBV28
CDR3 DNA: TGTGCCAGCAGGTTAAGGACAGGGGTCATGGGGGCCAACGTCCTGACTTTC
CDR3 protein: CASRLRTGVMGANVLTF

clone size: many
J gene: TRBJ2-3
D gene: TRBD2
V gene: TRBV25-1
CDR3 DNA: TGTGCCAGCAGTGAATCTAGCGGGAGAGATACGCAGTATTTT
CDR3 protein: CASSESSGRDTQYF

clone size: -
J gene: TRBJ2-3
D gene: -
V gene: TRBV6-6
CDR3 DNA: TGTGCCAGCAGTTACCTAGGGGGTACGCAGTATTTT
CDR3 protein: CASSYLGGTQYF

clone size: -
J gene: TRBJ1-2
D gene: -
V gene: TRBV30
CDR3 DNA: TGTGCCTGGAGTGTAGACAACTATGGCTACACCTTC
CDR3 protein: CAWSVDNYGYTF

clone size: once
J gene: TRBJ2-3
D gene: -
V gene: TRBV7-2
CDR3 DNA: TGTGCCAGCAGCTTAGAAGAAGTGTGGACTATCACAGATACGCAGTATTTT
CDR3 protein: CASSLEEVWTITDTQYF

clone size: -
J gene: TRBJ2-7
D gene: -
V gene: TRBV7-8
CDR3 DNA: TGTGCCAGCAGCTTTGGGTCCTACGAGCAGTACTTC
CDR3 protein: CASSFGSYEQYF

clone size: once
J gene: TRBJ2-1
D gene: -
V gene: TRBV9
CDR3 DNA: TGTGCCAGCAGCTTGAGGGGATCAGGGAAGGATGAGCAGTTCTTC
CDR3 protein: CASSLRGSGKDEQFF

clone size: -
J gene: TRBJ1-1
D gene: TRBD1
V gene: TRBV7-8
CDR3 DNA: TGTGCCAGCAGCCCCCGGACCGGGACAGGTTATGAAGCTTTCTTT
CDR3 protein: CASSPRTGTGYEAFF

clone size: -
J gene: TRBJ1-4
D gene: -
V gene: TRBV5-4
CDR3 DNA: TGTGCCAGCAGCTTGGACAGGGCTGGGGAAAAACTGTTTTTT
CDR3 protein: CASSLDRAGEKLFF

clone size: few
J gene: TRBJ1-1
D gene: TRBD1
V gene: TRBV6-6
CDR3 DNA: TGTGCCAGCAGTCCACAGGGGGCAGGTACTGAAGCTTTCTTT
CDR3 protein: CASSPQGAGTEAFF

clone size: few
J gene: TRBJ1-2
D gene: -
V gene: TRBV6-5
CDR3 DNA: TGTGCCAGCAGTCCTATAGGGACGGTCTATGGCTACACCTTC
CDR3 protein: CASSPIGTVYGYTF

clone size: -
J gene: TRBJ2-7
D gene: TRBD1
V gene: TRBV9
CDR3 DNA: TGTGCCAGCAGCTACCGGGGACAGGGATACGAGCAGTACTTC
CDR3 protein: CASSYRGQGYEQYF

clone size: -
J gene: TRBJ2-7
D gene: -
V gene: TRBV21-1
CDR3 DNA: TGTGCCAGCAGCAAAGCCGTGTTGGCGGGAAGTGTCTACGAGCAGTACTTC
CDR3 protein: CASSKAVLAGSVYEQYF

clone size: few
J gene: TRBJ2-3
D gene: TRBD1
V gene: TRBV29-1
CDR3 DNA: TGCAGCGTTGTTTATCCACAGGGGGAAGACCCGGGCACAGATACGCAGTATTTT
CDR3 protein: CSVVYPQGEDPGTDTQYF

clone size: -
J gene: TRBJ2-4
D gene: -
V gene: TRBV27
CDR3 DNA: TGTGCCAGCTCCTTCGGGGGAGCCAAAAACATTCAGTACTTC
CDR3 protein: CASSFGGAKNIQYF

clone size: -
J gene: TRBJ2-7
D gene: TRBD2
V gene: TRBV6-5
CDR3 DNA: TGTGCCAGCAGTTACGGCGGGAGTTTCTACGAGCAGTACTTC
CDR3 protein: CASSYGGSFYEQYF

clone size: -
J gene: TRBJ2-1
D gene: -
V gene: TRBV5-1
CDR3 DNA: TGCGCCAGCAGCTTGATGGACGTCAGCTCCTACAATGAGCAGTTCTTC
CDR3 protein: CASSLMDVSSYNEQFF

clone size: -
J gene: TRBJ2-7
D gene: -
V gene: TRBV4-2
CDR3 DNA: TGTGCCAGCAGCCAAGAGATGGAAGGCTCCTACGAGCAGTACTTC
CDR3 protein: CASSQEMEGSYEQYF

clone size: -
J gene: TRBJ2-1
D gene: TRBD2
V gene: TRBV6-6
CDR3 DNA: TGTGCCAGCAGTTACCCCAGCGGGGGTTACAATGAGCAGTTCTTC
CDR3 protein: CASSYPSGGYNEQFF

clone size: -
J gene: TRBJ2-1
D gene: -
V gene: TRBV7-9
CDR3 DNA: TGTGCCAGCAGCTTAGTATGGGGAAATGAGCAGTTCTTC
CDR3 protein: CASSLVWGNEQFF

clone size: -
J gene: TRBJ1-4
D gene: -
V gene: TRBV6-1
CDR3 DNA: TGTGCCAGCAGTGAAGAGTGGACGGCTGAAAAACTGTTTTTT
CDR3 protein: CASSEEWTAEKLFF

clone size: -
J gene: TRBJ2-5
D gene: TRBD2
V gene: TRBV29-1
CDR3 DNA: TGCAGCGTTGACGGACTAGCGGGGGGGACCCAAGAGACCCAGTACTTC
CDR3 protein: CSVDGLAGGTQETQYF

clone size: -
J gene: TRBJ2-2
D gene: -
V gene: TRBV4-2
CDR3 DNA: TGTGCCAGCAGCCAAGAGACGGGGGTCACCGGGGAGCTGTTTTTT
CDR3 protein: CASSQETGVTGELFF

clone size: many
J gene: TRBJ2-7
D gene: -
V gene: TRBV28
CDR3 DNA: TGTGCCAGCAGGCCCGGGACCGCGCCGGGCGAGCAGTACTTC
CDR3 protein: CASRPGTAPGEQYF

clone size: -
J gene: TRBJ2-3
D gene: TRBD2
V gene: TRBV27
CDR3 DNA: TGTGCCAGCAGTTTGACGGGACTAGTGTTTTCTAGCACAGATACGCAGTATTTT
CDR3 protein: CASSLTGLVFSSTDTQYF

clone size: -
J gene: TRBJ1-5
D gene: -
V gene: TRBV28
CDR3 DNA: TGTGCCAGCAGTTTATCTGGGGGGGACCCTAGCAATCAGCCCCAGCATTTT
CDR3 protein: CASSLSGGDPSNQPQHF

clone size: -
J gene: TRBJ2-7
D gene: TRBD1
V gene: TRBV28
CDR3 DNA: TGTGCCAGCAGTGCGCAGGGGGACTACGAGCAGTACTTC
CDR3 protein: CASSAQGDYEQYF

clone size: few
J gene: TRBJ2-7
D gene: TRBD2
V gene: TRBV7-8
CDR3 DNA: TGTGCCAGCAGCTTACTAGCGGGAAGCTACGAGCAGTACTTC
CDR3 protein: CASSLLAGSYEQYF

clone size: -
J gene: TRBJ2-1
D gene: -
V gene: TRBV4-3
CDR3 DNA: TGCGCCAGCAGCCAAGATCGGAACTGGGTCAACGATGAGCAGTTCTTC
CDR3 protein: CASSQDRNWVNDEQFF